This TCR beta chain was retrieved from a study of vaccination and CD4 T cells after COVID-19. As for treatment: roughly 10-day PBMC culture with coronavirus spike peptide pools or control peptides (ViraFEST assay). Following culture for approximately ten days, CD4+ T cells were isolated by negative selection. For this clonotype: No antigen is known for it.

This CDR3 is built from 12 residues. V shed 7 bases, J shed 3 bases, and the junction held 2 bases outside the gene matches. Germline CDR1 is MDHEN and CDR2 is SYDVKM. Study-wide findings and caveats: Spike mono-reactivity held for 304 of 307 vaccine-specific clones in convalescent patients.

Sequenced with the Oncomine TCR Beta short-read assay was DNA taken from cultured CD4+ T cells. A single record per CDR3 protein comes from TCRdb applying MiXCR to the PCR reads. The sample has roughly 13,000 distinct CDR3 sequences, around 52% seen once. The chain uses TRBV28 and TRBJ2-7; 8 bases match TRBD1. The source is a human donor who had recovered from COVID-19. The sequenced sample was CD4+ T cells from blood, cultured in vitro. The CDR3 reads CASNTGGYEQYF. The CDR3 DNA is TGTGCCAGCAACACAGGGGGCTACGAGCAGTACTTC.